Below, 13 T cell receptor beta chains from the same sample are listed, as sequenced in a study of T-cell reconstitution after alpha-beta-depleted transplantation in children. TCRbeta library preparation incorporated unique molecular identifiers. TCRdb reprocessed the PCR reads with MiXCR, giving one entry per CDR3 protein. This repertoire shows approximately 290,000 distinct CDR3 sequences, roughly 11% found once; its top ten account for around 24%. The material was peripheral blood, obtained 180 days after TCRalphabeta/CD19-depleted stem cell transplant. The origin of the receptors is a male patient aged 2-15 years who had a stem cell transplant for chronic granulomatous disease, so the T cells may come from the graft donor.

Many counts were recorded for this clonotype. The rearrangement uses TRBV28 and TRBJ1-1; 9 bases align to TRBD1. The CDR3 is 15 residues long. Per germline, CDR1 MDHEN and CDR2 SYDVKM. Trimming removed 3 bases from V and 6 bases from J; junction bases left unmatched: 8. The CDR3 sequence is CASSLQGQGRAEAFF. In nucleotides, the CDR3 is TGTGCCAGCAGTTTGCAGGGACAGGGTCGGGCTGAAGCTTTCTTT.

This clonotype was counted many times. The chain is built from TRBV10-3 and TRBJ2-1; 9 positions agree with TRBD1. V shed 5 bases, J shed 9 bases, and the junction held 5 bases outside the gene matches. Germline assignment: CDR1 ENHRY and CDR2 SYGVKD. The CDR3 sequence is 13 residues long. CDR3 bases: TGTGCCATCAGTCAACTACAGGGGGCTGAGCAGTTCTTC. Translated, it gives CAISQLQGAEQFF.

The V gene is TRBV28, the J gene TRBJ1-6; no clear D gene. Germline V gene data show CDR1 as MDHEN and CDR2 as SYDVKM. The CDR3 is made up of 17 amino acids. V gave up 2 bases and J gave up 3 bases, with 14 bases separating them. Here the CDR3 reads CASSLRRARVYNSPLHF. In nucleotides, the CDR3 is TGTGCCAGCAGTTTAAGGCGGGCCCGAGTCTATAATTCACCCCTCCACTTT.

This clonotype was found many times. V is TRBV5-1 and J is TRBJ2-5; 11 bases align to TRBD1. The CDR3 is 16 residues long. Looked up from germline, CDR1 is SGHRS and CDR2 is YFSETQ. The ends lost 3 bases at V and 5 bases at J; junction bases unmatched: 9. The CDR3 DNA reads as TGCGCCAGCAGCTCCGGGACAGGGGGATCGGGGGAGACCCAGTACTTC. This sequence encodes CASSSGTGGSGETQYF. Full variable domain (missing parts from reference TRBV5-1 and TRBJ2-5): KAGVTQTPRYLIKTRGQQVTLSCSPISGHRSVSWYQQTPGQGLQFLFEYFSETQRNKGNFPGRFSGRQFSNSRSEMNVSTLELGDSALYLCASSSGTGGSGETQYFGPGTRLLVL.

This clonotype was observed at least ten times. This rearrangement joins TRBV12-3 or TRBV12-4 to TRBJ2-3, with D perhaps being TRBD1 or TRBD2 (5 bases each). With 6 bases removed from V and 5 bases from J, the gap between germline ends came to 21 bases. The CDR3 contains 16 residues. CDR3 in amino acids: CASRPGPKLYGDTQYF. CDR3 DNA sequence: TGTGCCAGCAGACCGGGACCCAAGCTTTATGGAGATACGCAGTATTTT.

V and J are TRBV28 and TRBJ2-5; tentatively, D is TRBD1 (5 bases). V lost 1 base to trimming and J lost 8 bases, with 17 bases between them. Per germline, CDR1 MDHEN and CDR2 SYDVKM. The CDR3 totals 15 residues. The CDR3 DNA reads as TGTGCCAGCAGTTTATTCTACCAGGGCCTAGACACCCAGTACTTC. The encoded protein is CASSLFYQGLDTQYF.

Ten or more counts support this clonotype. The CDR3 loop reads CASSLRVPGQGANEQFF. Written as DNA, the CDR3 is TGTGCCAGCAGCTTAAGGGTCCCGGGACAGGGGGCGAATGAGCAGTTCTTC. The chain carries TRBV7-3 and TRBJ2-1; 12 nucleotides agree with TRBD1. Germline-derived CDR1 and CDR2 are SGHTA and FQGTGA. The V segment lost 1 base and the J segment 7 bases; nucleotides outside the gene matches: 8. There are 17 residues in the CDR3.

This clonotype was counted at least ten times. The chain is built from TRBV6-5 and TRBJ1-1; D unresolved. CDR1 is MNHEY and CDR2 is SVGAGI in the germline V gene. Trimming left V 1 base short and J 6 bases short, with 9 bases between. CDR3 length: 13 amino acids. The CDR3 here is CASSYLAEAEAFF. CDR3 nucleotides: TGTGCCAGCAGTTACTTGGCCGAGGCTGAAGCTTTCTTT.

This clonotype appeared many times. This chain connects TRBV5-1 to TRBJ2-2, with D perhaps given as TRBD1 or TRBD2 (5 bases each). This CDR3 has 17 amino acids. V dropped 4 bases and J dropped 1 base, with 17 bases sitting between them. CDR1 and CDR2 (germline): SGHRS, YFSETQ. Here the CDR3 reads CASSRGTRRGNTGELFF. For the CDR3, the DNA is TGCGCCAGCAGCCGTGGGACCCGGCGCGGGAACACCGGGGAGCTGTTTTTT. The entire variable domain, with the rest obtained from reference TRBV5-1 and TRBJ2-2, is as follows: KAGVTQTPRYLIKTRGQQVTLSCSPISGHRSVSWYQQTPGQGLQFLFEYFSETQRNKGNFPGRFSGRQFSNSRSEMNVSTLELGDSALYLCASSRGTRRGNTGELFFGEGSRLTVL.

This clonotype was detected ten times or more. The J gene is TRBJ2-1, the V gene TRBV12-3 or TRBV12-4, with TRBD2 matching over 8 bases. The CDR3 is 17 residues long. V gave up 7 bases and J gave up 2 bases; unmatched junction bases: 13. In DNA, the CDR3 is TGTGCCAGCACCCTTAGGGAGCGGGAGAGCCCCTACAATGAGCAGTTCTTC. It codes for CASTLRERESPYNEQFF.

At least ten counts were recorded for this clonotype. The CDR3 DNA reads TGCAGTGCTAGGGATCTAGCGGATATCACAGATACGCAGTATTTT. Its translation is CSARDLADITDTQYF. The rearrangement joins TRBV20-1 to TRBJ2-3, with 7 nucleotides matching TRBD2. Unmatched junction bases numbered 8, after V lost 3 bases and J lost 2 bases. The CDR3 is 15 residues long. Germline lookup yields CDR1 DFQATT and CDR2 SNEGSKA (reference sequence).

This clonotype showed up many times. This chain uses TRBV28 with TRBJ2-1, with TRBD1 identical over 11 bases. The CDR3 has 12 residues. CDR1 and CDR2 (germline): MDHEN, SYDVKM. Trimming at V came to 6 bases and at J to 16 bases, leaving 8 bases not matched to a gene. In DNA form, the CDR3 reads TGTGCCAGCAGCATTACCGGGACAGGGGGTTTCTTC. Protein sequence: CASSITGTGGFF.

The table lists this clonotype with many counts. The chain recombines TRBV18 with TRBJ2-3; 8 nucleotides align to TRBD1. V trimming: 3 bases; J trimming: 2 bases; junction bases outside the gene matches: 7. CDR1 is KGHSH and CDR2 is LQKENI in the germline V gene. CDR3 length: 16 residues. In DNA, the CDR3 is TGTGCCAGCTCACCCGACAGGGGCCCCTCCACAGATACGCAGTATTTT. It yields the protein CASSPDRGPSTDTQYF.